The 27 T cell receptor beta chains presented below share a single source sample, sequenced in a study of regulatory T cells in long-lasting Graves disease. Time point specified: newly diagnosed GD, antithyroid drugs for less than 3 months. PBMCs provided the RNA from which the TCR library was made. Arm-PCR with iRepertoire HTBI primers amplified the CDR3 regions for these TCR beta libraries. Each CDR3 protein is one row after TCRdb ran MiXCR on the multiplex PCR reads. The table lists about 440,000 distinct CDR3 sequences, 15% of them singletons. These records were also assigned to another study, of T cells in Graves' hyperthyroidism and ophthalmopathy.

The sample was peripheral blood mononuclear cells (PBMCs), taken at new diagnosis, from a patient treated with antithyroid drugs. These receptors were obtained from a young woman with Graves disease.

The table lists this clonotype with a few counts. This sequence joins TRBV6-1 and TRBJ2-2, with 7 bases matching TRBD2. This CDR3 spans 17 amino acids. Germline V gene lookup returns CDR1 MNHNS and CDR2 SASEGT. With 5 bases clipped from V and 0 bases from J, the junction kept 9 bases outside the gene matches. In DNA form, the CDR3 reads TGTGCCAGCAGTCTAAATACCGGGACTACGAACACCGGGGAGCTGTTTTTT. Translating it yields CASSLNTGTTNTGELFF.

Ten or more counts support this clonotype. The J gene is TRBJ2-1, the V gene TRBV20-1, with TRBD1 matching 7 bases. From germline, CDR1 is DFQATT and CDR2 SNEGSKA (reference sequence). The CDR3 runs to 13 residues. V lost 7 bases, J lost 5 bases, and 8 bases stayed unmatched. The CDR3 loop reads CSETDRVNNEQFF. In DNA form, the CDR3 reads TGCAGTGAGACAGACAGGGTAAACAATGAGCAGTTCTTC.

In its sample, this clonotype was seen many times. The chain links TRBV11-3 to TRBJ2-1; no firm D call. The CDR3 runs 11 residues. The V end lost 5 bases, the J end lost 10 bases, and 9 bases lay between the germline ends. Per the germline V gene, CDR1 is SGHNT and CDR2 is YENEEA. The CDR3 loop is CASSPRQEQFF. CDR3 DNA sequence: TGTGCCAGCAGCCCCAGGCAAGAGCAGTTCTTC.

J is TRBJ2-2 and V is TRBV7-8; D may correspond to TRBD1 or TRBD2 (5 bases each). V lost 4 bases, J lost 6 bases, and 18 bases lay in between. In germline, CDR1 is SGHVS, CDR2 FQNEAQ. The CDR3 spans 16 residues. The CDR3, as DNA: TGTGCCAGCAGCTCCCGGCAGGGACCCTCGTCCGGGGAGCTGTTTTTT. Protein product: CASSSRQGPSSGELFF. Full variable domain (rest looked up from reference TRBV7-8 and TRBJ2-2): GAGVSQSPRYKVAKRGQDVALRCDPISGHVSLFWYQQALGQGPEFLTYFQNEAQLDKSGLPSDRFFAERPEGSVSTLKIQRTQQEDSAVYLCASSSRQGPSSGELFFGEGSRLTVL.

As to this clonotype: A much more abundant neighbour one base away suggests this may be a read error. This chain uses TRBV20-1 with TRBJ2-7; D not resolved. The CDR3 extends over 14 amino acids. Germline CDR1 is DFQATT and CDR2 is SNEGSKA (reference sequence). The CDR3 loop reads CSAREGPPDNEQYF. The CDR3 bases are TGCAGTGCAAGAGAAGGGCCGCCGGATAATGAGCAGTACTTC.

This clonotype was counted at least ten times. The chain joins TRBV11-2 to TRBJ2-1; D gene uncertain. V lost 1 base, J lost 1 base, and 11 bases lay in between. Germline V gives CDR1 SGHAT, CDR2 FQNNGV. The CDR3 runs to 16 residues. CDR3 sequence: CASSLGSWRSYNEQFF. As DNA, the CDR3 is TGTGCCAGCAGCTTAGGTTCCTGGCGGTCCTACAATGAGCAGTTCTTC. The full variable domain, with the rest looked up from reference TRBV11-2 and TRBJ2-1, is EAGVAQSPRYKIIEKRQSVAFWCNPISGHATLYWYQQILGQGPKLLIQFQNNGVVDDSQLPKDRFSAERLKGVDSTLKIQPAKLEDSAVYLCASSLGSWRSYNEQFFGPGTRLTVL.

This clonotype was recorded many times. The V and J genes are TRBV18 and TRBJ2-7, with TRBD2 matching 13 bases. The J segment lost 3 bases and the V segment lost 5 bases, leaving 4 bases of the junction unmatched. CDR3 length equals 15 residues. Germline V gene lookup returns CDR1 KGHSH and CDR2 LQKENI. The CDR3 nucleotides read TGTGCCAGCTCATCCGGGACTAGCGGGAACTACGAGCAGTACTTC. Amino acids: CASSSGTSGNYEQYF. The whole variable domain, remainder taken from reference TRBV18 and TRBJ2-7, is NAGVMQNPRHLVRRRGQEARLRCSPMKGHSHVYWYRQLPEEGLKFMVYLQKENIIDESGMPKERFSAEFPKEGPSILRIQQVVRGDSAAYFCASSSGTSGNYEQYFGPGTRLTVT.

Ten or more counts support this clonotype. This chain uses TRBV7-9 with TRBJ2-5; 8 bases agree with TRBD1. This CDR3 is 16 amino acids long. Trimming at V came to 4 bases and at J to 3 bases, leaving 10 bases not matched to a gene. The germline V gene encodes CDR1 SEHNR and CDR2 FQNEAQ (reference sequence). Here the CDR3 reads CASSSSHRGVKETQYF. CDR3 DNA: TGTGCCAGCAGCTCGTCACACAGGGGGGTAAAAGAGACCCAGTACTTC.

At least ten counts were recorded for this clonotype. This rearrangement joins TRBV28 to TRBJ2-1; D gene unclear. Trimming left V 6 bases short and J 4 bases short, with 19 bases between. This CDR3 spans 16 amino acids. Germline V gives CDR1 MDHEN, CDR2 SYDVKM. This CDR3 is CASSGRGLNIYNEQFF. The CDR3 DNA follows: TGTGCCAGCAGCGGGCGCGGCCTCAATATATACAATGAGCAGTTCTTC.

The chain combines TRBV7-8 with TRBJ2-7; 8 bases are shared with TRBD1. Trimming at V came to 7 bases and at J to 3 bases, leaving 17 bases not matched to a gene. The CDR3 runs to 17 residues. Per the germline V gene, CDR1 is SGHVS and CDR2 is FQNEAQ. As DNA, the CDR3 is TGTGCCAGCACCTCTTTAGACCGTTCCGGGACAGGCTACGAGCAGTACTTC. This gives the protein CASTSLDRSGTGYEQYF.

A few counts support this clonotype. The CDR3 nucleotides read TGCAGTGCTAGGGGGGCTAGCGGGGTCTACAATGAGCAGTTCTTC. The encoded protein is CSARGASGVYNEQFF. The rearrangement links TRBV20-1 to TRBJ2-1, with TRBD2 identical over 9 bases. J gave up 3 bases and V 3 bases, and 6 bases lay outside the gene matches. The length of the CDR3 is 15 residues. The germline gives CDR1 DFQATT, CDR2 SNEGSKA (reference sequence).

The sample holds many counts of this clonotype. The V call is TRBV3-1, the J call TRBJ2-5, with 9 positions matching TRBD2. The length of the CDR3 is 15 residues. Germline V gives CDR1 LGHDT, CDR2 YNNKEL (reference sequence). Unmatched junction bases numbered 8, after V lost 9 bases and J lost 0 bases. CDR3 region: CARDRLAVYQETQYF. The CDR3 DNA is TGTGCCAGGGACCGACTAGCGGTATACCAAGAGACCCAGTACTTC.

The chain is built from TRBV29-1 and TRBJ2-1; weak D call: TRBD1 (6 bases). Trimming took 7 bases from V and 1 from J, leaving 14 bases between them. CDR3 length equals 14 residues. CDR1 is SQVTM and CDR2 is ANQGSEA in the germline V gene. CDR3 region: CSAEGDGSYNEQFF. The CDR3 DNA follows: TGCAGCGCCGAGGGGGACGGGTCCTACAATGAGCAGTTCTTC.

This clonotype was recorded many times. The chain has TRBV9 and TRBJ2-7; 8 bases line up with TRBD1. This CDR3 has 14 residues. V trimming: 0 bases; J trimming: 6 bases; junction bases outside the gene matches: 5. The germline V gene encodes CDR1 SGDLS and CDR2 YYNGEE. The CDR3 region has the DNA TGTGCCAGCAGCGTAGCGGACAGGGTCGGCGAGCAGTACTTC. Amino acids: CASSVADRVGEQYF.

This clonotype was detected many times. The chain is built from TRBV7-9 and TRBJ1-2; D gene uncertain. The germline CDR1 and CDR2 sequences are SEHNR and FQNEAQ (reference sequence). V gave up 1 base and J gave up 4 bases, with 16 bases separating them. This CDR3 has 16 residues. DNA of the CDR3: TGTGCCAGCAGCTTAGGGGGAGACCTGGGCAGCTATGGCTACACCTTC. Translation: CASSLGGDLGSYGYTF.

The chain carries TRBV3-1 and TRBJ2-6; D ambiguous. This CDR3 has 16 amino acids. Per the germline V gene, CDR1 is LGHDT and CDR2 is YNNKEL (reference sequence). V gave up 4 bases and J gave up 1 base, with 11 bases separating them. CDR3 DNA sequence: TGTGCCAGCAGCCTCCATATATCATCTGGGGCCAACGTCCTGACTTTC. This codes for CASSLHISSGANVLTF.

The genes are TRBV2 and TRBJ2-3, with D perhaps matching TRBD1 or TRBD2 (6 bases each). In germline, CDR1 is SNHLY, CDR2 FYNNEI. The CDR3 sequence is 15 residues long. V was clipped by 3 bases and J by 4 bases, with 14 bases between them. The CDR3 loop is CASSDGGGLADTQYF. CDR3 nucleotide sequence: TGTGCCAGCAGTGACGGGGGCGGGTTAGCAGATACGCAGTATTTT. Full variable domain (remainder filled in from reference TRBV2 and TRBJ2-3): EPEVTQTPSHQVTQMGQEVILRCVPISNHLYFYWYRQILGQKVEFLVSFYNNEISEKSEIFDDQFSVERPDGSNFTLKIRSTKLEDSAMYFCASSDGGGLADTQYFGPGTRLTVL.

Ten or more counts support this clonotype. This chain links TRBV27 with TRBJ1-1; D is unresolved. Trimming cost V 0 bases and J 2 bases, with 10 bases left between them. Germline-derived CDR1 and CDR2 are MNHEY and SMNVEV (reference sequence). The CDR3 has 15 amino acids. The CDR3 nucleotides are TGTGCCAGCAGTTTATCGAAGGGTACTAACACTGAAGCTTTCTTT. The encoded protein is CASSLSKGTNTEAFF.

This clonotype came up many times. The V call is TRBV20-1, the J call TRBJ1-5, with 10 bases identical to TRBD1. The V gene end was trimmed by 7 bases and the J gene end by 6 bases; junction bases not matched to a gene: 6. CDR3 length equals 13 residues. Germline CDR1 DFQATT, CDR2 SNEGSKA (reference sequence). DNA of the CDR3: TGCAGTGGCAGGACAGGGGGAGGTCAGCCCCAGCATTTT. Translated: CSGRTGGGQPQHF.

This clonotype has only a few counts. The CDR3 nucleotides are TGCAGTGCTAGAATAGGCGGGCAAGGGGAGAAAAACATTCAGTACTTC. It yields the protein CSARIGGQGEKNIQYF. This chain connects TRBV20-1 to TRBJ2-4, with D perhaps given as TRBD1 or TRBD2 (5 bases each). The germline V and J ends were trimmed by 2 bases and 4 bases, with 18 bases remaining between them. The CDR3 consists of 16 residues. The V gene's germline CDR1 is DFQATT and CDR2 SNEGSKA (reference sequence).

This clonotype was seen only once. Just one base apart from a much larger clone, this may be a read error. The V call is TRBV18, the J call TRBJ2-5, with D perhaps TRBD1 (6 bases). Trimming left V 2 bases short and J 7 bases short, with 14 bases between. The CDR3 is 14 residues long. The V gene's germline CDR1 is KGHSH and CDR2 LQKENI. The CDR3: CASSPVHREGTQYF. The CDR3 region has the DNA TGTGCCAGCTCACCAGTTCACAGGGAAGGGACCCAGTACTTC.

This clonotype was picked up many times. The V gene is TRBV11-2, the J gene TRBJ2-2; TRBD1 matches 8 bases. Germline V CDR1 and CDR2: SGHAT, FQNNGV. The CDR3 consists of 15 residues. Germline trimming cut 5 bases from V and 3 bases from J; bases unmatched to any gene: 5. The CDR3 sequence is CASSPGQGHTGELFF. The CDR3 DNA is TGTGCCAGCAGCCCAGGACAGGGCCACACCGGGGAGCTGTTTTTT.

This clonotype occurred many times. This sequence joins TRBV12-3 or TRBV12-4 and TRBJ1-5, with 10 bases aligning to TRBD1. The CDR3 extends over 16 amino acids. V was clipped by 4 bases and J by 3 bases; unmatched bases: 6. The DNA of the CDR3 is TGTGCCAGCAGTTCATCGGGACAGGGGAACAATCAGCCCCAGCATTTT. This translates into CASSSSGQGNNQPQHF.

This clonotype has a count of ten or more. CDR3 nucleotide sequence: TGCGCCAGCTCCGGGGGCACCGGGGGCAATGAGCAGTTCTTC. Translating it yields CASSGGTGGNEQFF. This chain connects TRBV5-1 to TRBJ2-1; either TRBD1 or TRBD2 may fit D (6 bases each). Trimming took 7 bases from V and 6 from J, leaving 17 bases between them. The CDR3 spans 14 residues. CDR1 is SGHRS, CDR2 YFSETQ, per germline.

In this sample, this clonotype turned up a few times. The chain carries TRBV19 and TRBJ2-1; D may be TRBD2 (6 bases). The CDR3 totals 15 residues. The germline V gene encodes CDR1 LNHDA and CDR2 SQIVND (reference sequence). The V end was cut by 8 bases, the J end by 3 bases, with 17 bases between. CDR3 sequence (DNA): TGTGCCAGTGCGGGGACTCCGGGAGACTACAATGAGCAGTTCTTC. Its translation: CASAGTPGDYNEQFF.

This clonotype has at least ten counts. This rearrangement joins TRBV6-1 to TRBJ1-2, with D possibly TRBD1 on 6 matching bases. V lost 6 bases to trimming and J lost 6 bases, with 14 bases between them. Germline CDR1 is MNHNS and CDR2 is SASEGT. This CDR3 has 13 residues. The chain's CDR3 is CASRITGFDGYTF. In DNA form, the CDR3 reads TGTGCCAGCAGGATCACAGGGTTTGATGGCTACACCTTC.

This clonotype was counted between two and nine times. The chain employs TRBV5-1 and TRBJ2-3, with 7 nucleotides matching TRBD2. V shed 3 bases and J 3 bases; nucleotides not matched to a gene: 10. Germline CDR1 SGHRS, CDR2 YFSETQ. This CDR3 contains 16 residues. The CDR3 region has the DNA TGCGCCAGCAGCTCGAGGGGCGGGAGCCCTACAGATACGCAGTATTTT. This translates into CASSSRGGSPTDTQYF.